In its sample, the clone carrying this T cell receptor beta chain was seen a few times. Its antigen remains unidentified. At the DNA level, this CDR3 is encoded by other sequences in the same sample as well. Trimming removed 3 bases from V and 2 bases from J, with 8 bases in between. Germline CDR1 reads LNHDA; CDR2 reads SQIVND (reference sequence). The CDR3 is 15 residues long. Template amounts of 250 to 350 ng DNA, tens of thousands of T cell genomes, were employed in unsorted PBMC replicate PCRs. Sequenced by immunoSEQ multiplex PCR; TCRdb stores in-frame clones only, minus some. The table has fewer than 600,000 clones, approximately 85% seen once; the top ten hold roughly 13%. The sample originates from a study of shared clonotypes between healthy human individuals. Whole-study findings and limits: The authors expected sequencing depth to affect clonotype sharing among donors.

Adults of Caucasian background living in Nashville, Tennessee made up all donors. Extraction of genomic DNA in unsorted samples used around 82 million PBMCs. Source material: PBMCs. This chain links TRBV19 with TRBJ2-6; possibly TRBD1 for D (6 bases). The TCR sequence derives from a woman in her thirties or forties in good health. Some clones in this sample may be carry-over from other donors' samples. The CDR3 nucleotides read TGTGCCAGTAGTATTGGGGGCACTGGGGCCAACGTCCTGACTTTC. Encoded protein: CASSIGGTGANVLTF.